These 3 T cell receptor beta chains share one sample of origin, sequenced in a study of prognosis after radiotherapy for stage I lung cancer. Genomic DNA was subjected to two-round multiplex PCR for amplification of TCR beta CDR3. First-round PCR used primers specific to each TRBV and TRBJ gene. TCRdb called the multiplex PCR reads again in MiXCR, with one record for every CDR3 protein. The data contain 50,000 to 75,000 distinct CDR3 sequences, around 27% of them seen just once; the ten biggest clones take up 6.5% to 8.5%. The material was PBMCs, obtained before or after stereotactic body radiation therapy (not recorded which). These receptors were obtained from a donor over 45 with non-small cell lung cancer.

The table lists this clonotype with many counts. The V and J genes are TRBV18 and TRBJ2-5; D might be TRBD1 or TRBD2, each matching 5 bases. CDR1 and CDR2 from the germline V gene are KGHSH and LQKENI. Trimming pared 0 bases from V and 2 bases from J, leaving 16 bases between. This CDR3 is 17 amino acids long. CDR3 sequence reads: CASSPPGPGGTQETQYF. The DNA of the CDR3 is TGTGCCAGCTCACCACCGGGACCTGGGGGTACGCAAGAGACCCAGTACTTC.

Points on this clonotype: A far larger clone is one base from this, pointing to a likely read error. Since no conserved phenylalanine or tryptophan closes the CDR3, a read error is the likely cause. The rearrangement joins TRBV6-1 to TRBJ1-5; D not certain. The CDR3 extends over 16 amino acids. Germline assignment: CDR1 MNHNS and CDR2 SASEGT. The germline V and J ends were trimmed by 3 bases and 0 bases, with 12 bases remaining between them. This CDR3 is CASSDSLVSSNQPQHS. Written as DNA, the CDR3 is TGTGCCAGCAGTGACTCCTTGGTCTCTAGCAATCAGCCCCAGCATTCT.

Relative to its sample, this clonotype is medium-sized. V is TRBV6-1 and J is TRBJ2-1; 8 nucleotides match TRBD1. The CDR3 is made up of 14 amino acids. From germline, CDR1 is MNHNS and CDR2 SASEGT. Losses at the gene ends were 7 bases for V and 6 bases for J; bases not matched to a gene: 8. CDR3 region: CASTEQGAGNEQFF. The CDR3, as DNA: TGTGCCAGCACAGAGCAGGGGGCGGGCAATGAGCAGTTCTTC.